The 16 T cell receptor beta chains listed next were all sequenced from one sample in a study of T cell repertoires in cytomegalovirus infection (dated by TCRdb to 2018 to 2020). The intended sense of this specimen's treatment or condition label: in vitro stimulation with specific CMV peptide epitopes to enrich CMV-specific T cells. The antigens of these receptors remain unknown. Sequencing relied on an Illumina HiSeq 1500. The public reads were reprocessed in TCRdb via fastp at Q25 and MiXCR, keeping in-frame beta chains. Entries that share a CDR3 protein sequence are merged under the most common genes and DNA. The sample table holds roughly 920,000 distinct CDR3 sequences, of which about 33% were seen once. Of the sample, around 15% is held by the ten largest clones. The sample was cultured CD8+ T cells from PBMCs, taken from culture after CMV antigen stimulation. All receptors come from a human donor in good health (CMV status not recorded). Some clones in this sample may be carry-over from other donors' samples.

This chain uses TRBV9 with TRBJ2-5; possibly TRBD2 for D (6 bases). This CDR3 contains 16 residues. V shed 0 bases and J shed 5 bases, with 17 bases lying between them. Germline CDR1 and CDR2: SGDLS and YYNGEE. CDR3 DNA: TGTGCCAGCAGCGTAGAGGGTAGCGGATTAAGGGAGACCCAGTACTTC. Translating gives CASSVEGSGLRETQYF.

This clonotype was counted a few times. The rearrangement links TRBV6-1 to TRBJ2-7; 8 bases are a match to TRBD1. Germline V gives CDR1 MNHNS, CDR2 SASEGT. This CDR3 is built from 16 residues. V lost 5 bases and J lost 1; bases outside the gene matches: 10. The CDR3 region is CASSPGPGGLSYEQYF. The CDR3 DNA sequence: TGTGCCAGCAGTCCGGGTCCAGGGGGCCTTTCCTACGAGCAGTACTTC.

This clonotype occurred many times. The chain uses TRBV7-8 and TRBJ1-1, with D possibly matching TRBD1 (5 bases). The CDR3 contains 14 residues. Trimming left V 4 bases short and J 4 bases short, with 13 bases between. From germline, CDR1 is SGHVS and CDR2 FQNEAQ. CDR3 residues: CASSSGTYGTEAFF. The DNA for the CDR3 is TGTGCCAGCAGCTCCGGGACTTACGGCACTGAAGCTTTCTTT.

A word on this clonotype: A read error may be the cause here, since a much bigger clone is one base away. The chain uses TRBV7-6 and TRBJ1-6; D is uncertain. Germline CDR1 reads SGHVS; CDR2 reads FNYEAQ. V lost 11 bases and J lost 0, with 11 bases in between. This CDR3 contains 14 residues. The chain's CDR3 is CAGSTDSYNSPLHF. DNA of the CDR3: TGTGCCGGCTCAACGGACTCCTATAATTCACCCCTCCACTTT.

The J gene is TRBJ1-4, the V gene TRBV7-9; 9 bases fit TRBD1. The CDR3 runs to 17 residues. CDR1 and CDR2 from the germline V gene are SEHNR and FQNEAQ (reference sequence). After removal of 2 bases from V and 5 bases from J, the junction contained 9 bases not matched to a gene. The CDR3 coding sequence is TGTGCCAGCAGCTTACCCCAGGACAGGGGACGGAATGAAAAACTGTTTTTT. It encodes CASSLPQDRGRNEKLFF.

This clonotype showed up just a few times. CDR3 in amino acids: CASTPTGGGQGFSGYTF. The CDR3 nucleotides are TGTGCCAGCACACCTACTGGGGGGGGACAGGGTTTCTCTGGCTACACCTTC. The chain has TRBV12-3 or TRBV12-4 and TRBJ1-2, with 9 bases aligning to TRBD1. This CDR3 contains 17 residues. Trimming cost V 7 bases and J 7 bases; bases outside gene matches: 19.

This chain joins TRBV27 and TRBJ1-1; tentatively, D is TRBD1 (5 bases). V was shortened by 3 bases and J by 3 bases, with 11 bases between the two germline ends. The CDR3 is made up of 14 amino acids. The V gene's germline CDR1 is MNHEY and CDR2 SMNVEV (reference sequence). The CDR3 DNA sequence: TGTGCCAGCAGTTTTTTTACGGGGGACACTGAAGCTTTCTTT. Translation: CASSFFTGDTEAFF.

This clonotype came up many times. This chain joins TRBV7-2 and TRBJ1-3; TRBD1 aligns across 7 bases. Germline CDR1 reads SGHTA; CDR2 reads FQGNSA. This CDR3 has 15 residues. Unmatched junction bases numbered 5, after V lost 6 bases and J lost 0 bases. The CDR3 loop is CASSPTGSSGNTIYF. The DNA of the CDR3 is TGTGCCAGCAGTCCGACAGGGAGCTCTGGAAACACCATATATTTT.

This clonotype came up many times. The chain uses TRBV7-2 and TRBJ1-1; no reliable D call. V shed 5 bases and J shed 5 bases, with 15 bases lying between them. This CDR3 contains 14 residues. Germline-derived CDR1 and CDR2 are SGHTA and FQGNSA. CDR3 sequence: CASSTGPLETEAFF. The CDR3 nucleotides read TGTGCCAGCAGCACCGGGCCACTCGAGACTGAAGCTTTCTTT.

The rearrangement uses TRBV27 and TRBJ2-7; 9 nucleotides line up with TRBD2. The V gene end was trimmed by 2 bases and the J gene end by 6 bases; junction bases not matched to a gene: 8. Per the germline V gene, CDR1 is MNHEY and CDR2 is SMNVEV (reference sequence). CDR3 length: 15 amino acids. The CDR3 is CASSLASGALTEQYF. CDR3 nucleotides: TGTGCCAGCAGTTTAGCTAGCGGGGCCTTAACCGAGCAGTACTTC.

CDR3 bases: TGTGCCAGCAGCTTGGCCGGAATGGGAATCGGGGAGCTGTTTTTT. Amino acid sequence: CASSLAGMGIGELFF. This chain joins TRBV5-4 and TRBJ2-2, with D unclear. The germline V and J ends were trimmed by 0 bases and 7 bases, with 13 bases remaining between them. Germline assignment: CDR1 SGHNT and CDR2 YYREEE (reference sequence). There are 15 residues in the CDR3.

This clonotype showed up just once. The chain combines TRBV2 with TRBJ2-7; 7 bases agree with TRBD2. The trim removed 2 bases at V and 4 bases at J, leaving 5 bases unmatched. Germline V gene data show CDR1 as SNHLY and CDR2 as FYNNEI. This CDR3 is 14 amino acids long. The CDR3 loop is CASSESAGGYEQYF. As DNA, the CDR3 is TGTGCCAGCAGTGAAAGCGCCGGGGGGTACGAGCAGTACTTC.

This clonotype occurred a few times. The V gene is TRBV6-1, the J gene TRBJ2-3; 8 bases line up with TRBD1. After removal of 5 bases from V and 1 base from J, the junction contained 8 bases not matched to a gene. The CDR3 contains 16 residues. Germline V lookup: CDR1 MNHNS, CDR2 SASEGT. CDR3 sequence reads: CASSLLKDRGTDTQYF. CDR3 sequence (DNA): TGTGCCAGCAGTTTACTGAAGGACAGGGGCACAGATACGCAGTATTTT.

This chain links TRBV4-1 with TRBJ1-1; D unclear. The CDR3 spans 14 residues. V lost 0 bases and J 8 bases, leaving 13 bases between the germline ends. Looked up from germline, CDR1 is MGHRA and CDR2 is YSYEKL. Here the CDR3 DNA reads TGCGCCAGCAGCCAAGATGGTATTCCTAGGGAAGCTTTCTTT. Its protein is CASSQDGIPREAFF.

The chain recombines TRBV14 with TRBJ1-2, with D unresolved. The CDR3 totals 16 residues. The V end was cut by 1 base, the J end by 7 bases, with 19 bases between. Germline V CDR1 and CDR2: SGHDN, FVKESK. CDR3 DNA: TGTGCCAGCAGCCAAGCCCAACTCGAGGCCAGCGCTGGCTACACCTTC. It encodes CASSQAQLEASAGYTF.

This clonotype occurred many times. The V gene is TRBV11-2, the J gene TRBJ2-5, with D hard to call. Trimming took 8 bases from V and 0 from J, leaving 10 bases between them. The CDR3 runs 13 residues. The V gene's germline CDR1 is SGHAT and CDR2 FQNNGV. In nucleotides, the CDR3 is TGTGCCAGCCATTCGGTGAACCAAGAGACCCAGTACTTC. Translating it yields CASHSVNQETQYF.